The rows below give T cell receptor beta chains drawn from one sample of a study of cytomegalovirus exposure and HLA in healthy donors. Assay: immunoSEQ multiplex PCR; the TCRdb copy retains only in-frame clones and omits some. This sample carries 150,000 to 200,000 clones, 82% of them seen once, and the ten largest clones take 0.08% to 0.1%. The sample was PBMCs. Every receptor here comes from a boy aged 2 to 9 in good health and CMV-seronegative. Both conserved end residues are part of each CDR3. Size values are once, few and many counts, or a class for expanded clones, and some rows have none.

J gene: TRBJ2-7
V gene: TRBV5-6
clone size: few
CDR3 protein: CASSLLAAAESSYEQYF

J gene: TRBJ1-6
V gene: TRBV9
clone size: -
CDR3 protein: CASSGGHGSPLHF

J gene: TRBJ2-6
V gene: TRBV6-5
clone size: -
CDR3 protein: CASSYLRGTGANVLTF

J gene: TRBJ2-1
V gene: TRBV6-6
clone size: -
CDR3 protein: CASSILAGGYNEQFF

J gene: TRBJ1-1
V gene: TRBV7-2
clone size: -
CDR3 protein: CASSFQGSEAFF

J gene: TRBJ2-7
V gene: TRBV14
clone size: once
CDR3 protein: CASSQGLDWAAYEQYF

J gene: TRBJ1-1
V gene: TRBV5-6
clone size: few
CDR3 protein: CASRGLGTEAFF

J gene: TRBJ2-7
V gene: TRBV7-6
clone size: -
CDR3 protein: CASSLAYGQGDYEQYF

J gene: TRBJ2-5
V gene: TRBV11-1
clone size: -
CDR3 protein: CASSLTGGQETQYF

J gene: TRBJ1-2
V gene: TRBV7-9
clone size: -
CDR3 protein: CASSLRDSGEGGYTF

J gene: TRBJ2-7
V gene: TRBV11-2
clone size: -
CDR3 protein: CASRRAGRTSYEQYF

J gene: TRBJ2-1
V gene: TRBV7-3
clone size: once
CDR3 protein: CASSITSAPRNEQFF

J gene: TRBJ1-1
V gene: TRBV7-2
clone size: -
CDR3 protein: CASQKTGSYNTEAFF

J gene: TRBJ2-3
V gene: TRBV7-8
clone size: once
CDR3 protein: CASSLSTSGPGGTQYF

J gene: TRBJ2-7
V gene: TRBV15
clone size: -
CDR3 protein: CATSRAWLPGLGEQYF

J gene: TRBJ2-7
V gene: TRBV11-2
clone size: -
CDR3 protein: CASSLALRTGAEQYF

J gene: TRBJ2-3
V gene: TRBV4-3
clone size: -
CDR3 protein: CASSLGTSGGLYTQYF

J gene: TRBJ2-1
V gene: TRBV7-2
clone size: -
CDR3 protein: CATKDRGLGNEQFF

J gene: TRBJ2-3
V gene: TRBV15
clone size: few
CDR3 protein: CATSRPDREYTDTQYF

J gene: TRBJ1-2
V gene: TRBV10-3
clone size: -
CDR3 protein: CAIQTQGKANYGYTF

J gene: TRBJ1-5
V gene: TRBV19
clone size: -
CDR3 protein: CASKQSGNQPQHF

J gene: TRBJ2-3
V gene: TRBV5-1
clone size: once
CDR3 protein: CASRRADTQYF

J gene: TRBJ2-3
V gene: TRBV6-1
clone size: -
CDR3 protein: CASSAGDGTDTQYF

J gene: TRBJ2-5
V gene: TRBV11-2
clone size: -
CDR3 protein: CASSLELVQRETQYF

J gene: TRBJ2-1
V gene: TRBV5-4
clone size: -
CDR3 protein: CASSFDTSSYNEQFF

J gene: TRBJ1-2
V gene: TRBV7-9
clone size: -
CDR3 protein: CASSIHGQNYGYTF

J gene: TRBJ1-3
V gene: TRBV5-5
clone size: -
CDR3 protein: CASSRQAGNTIYF